Listed below are T cell receptor beta chains from one sample, sequenced in a study of regulatory T cells in long-lasting Graves disease. TCRdb recomputed calls from the multiplex PCR reads with MiXCR, one row per CDR3 protein. The sample records 350,000 to 500,000 distinct CDR3 sequences, around 15% being singletons. This sample was shared with a second study, whose subject was T cells in Graves' hyperthyroidism and ophthalmopathy.

Specimen: peripheral blood mononuclear cells (PBMCs), collected at new diagnosis, from a patient treated with antithyroid drugs. The receptors originated from a woman between 50 and 59 years old with Graves disease. The CDR3 runs from the conserved cysteine through the conserved F or W. A D gene is named only where the DNA matches it firmly. Clone size is stated in some rows and not others, as once, few, many or a class when expanded.

d_call,j_call,clone_size,v_call,cdr3_nt,cdr3_aa
TRBD1,TRBJ2-7,NA,TRBV7-6,TGTGCCAGCAGCTTACAGGACAGGGGATGGGAGCAGTACTTC,CASSLQDRGWEQYF
NA,TRBJ1-2,NA,TRBV6-2/TRBV6-3,TGTGCCAGCAGTTATACCTATGGCTACACCTTC,CASSYTYGYTF
NA,TRBJ2-1,NA,TRBV5-6,TGTGCCAGCAGCTTGGGACTAGGGGACAATGAGCAGTTCTTC,CASSLGLGDNEQFF
TRBD1,TRBJ2-3,many,TRBV29-1,TGCAGCGCCAGACAGGGGCCTAGCACAGATACGCAGTATTTT,CSARQGPSTDTQYF
NA,TRBJ2-6,few,TRBV19,TGTGCCAGCACCCCACAGCTCTCTGGGGCCAACGTCCTGACTTTC,CASTPQLSGANVLTF
NA,TRBJ1-2,many,TRBV10-3,TGTGCCAACCGGGAACGGGTACAGGATGGCTACACCTTC,CANRERVQDGYTF
TRBD1,TRBJ2-7,few,TRBV6-1,TGTGCCAGCAGAGGACAGGTTGACTACGAGCAGTACTTC,CASRGQVDYEQYF
NA,TRBJ2-7,NA,TRBV10-2,TGCGCCAGCAGCAGTAACCCCTTCGAGGCGCAGTACTTC,CASSSNPFEAQYF
TRBD2,TRBJ2-1,many,TRBV3-1,TGTGCCAGCAGCCGAGCCGGGACTAGCGGTTACAATGAGCAGTTCTTC,CASSRAGTSGYNEQFF
TRBD2,TRBJ2-1,NA,TRBV29-1,TGCAGCGTTGAACTTCTGCGGACTAGCGGGAGGGTGGGGGAGCAGTTCTTC,CSVELLRTSGRVGEQFF
TRBD2,TRBJ2-7,many,TRBV7-9,TGTGCCAGCAGCACTCGGACTAGCGGGAAGTCTTGGGAGCAGTACTTC,CASSTRTSGKSWEQYF
NA,TRBJ2-3,NA,TRBV7-6,TGTGCCAGCAGCGAAACCACGACCAGGGCAGATACGCAGTATTTT,CASSETTTRADTQYF
TRBD1,TRBJ1-1,many,TRBV7-6,TGTGCCAGCAGCTTAGAGACAGGGGTGAACACTGAAGCTTTCTTT,CASSLETGVNTEAFF
TRBD2,TRBJ2-1,many,TRBV3-1,TGTGCCAGCAGCCAAGGTACGCGGGAGAGCTACAATGAGCAGTTCTTC,CASSQGTRESYNEQFF
TRBD2,TRBJ2-3,many,TRBV28,TGTGCCAGCAGTCCCCAGCGGGAGACGGGAGATACGCAGTATTTT,CASSPQRETGDTQYF
TRBD1,TRBJ1-2,many,TRBV4-1,TGCGCCAGCAGCCAGACCGGGACAGGGGGTAACTATGGCTACACCTTC,CASSQTGTGGNYGYTF
NA,TRBJ2-7,NA,TRBV30,TGTGCCTGGAACGGACGAGGGAGGTTCTACGAGCAGTACTTC,CAWNGRGRFYEQYF
TRBD2,TRBJ2-7,many,TRBV11-2,TGTGCCAGCAGCTCATCCGGGACTAGCGGATTTTCAAGCTCCTACGAGCAGTACTTC,CASSSSGTSGFSSSYEQYF
NA,TRBJ2-7,many,TRBV10-3,TGTGCCATCAGTAGCCAGGAAGGGATAAGAGAGCAGTACTTC,CAISSQEGIREQYF
TRBD1,TRBJ2-6,NA,TRBV2,TGTGCCGGGTGGACAGGCCTGTCTGGGGCCAACGTCCTGACTTTC,CAGWTGLSGANVLTF
NA,TRBJ2-5,many,TRBV7-9,TGTGCCAGCATGGACGAGGAAGAGACCCAGTACTTC,CASMDEEETQYF
TRBD2,TRBJ2-1,NA,TRBV4-1,TGCGCCAGCAGCCCGGGTGATCTAGCGGGAGCATACAATGAGCAGTTCTTC,CASSPGDLAGAYNEQFF
NA,TRBJ1-2,NA,TRBV27,TGTGCCAGCAGTTTGCGGGGAGGGGCCCGCTATGGCTACACCTTC,CASSLRGGARYGYTF
TRBD2,TRBJ2-1,NA,TRBV7-9,TGTGCCAGCAGCTATCCGACTAGCGGGAGGCCGAATGAGCAGTTCTTC,CASSYPTSGRPNEQFF
NA,TRBJ2-7,few,TRBV12-3/TRBV12-4,TGTGCCAGCAGTTTGACGGGAGTTTCAAACGAGCAGTACTTC,CASSLTGVSNEQYF